The clone carrying this T cell receptor beta chain was detected many times. The antigen is undetermined. TCRdb itself ran the reads through MiXCR, one entry per CDR3 protein. The repertoire has approximately 170,000 distinct CDR3 sequences, approximately 14% of them found once; the top ten carry more than 20%. Looked up from germline, CDR1 is SGHTA and CDR2 is FQGNSA. The V and J ends lost 6 bases and 5 bases, in that order; junction bases with no gene match: 7. There are 13 residues in the CDR3. This sample was taken from a study of T cell repertoires in cytomegalovirus infection. Study in general: Both CMV infection and a matching HLA type were indicated by public TCR beta signatures. Notes on the study in general: People with CMV and the relevant HLA were identified by cumulative public TCR beta family frequency. The response measured ex vivo was dominated by TCR beta clonotypes (HLA-C-restricted and CMV-specific).

This sequence was found in a human donor in good health (CMV status not recorded). Some clones in this sample may be carry-over from other donors' samples. This chain joins TRBV7-2 and TRBJ2-7; 7 bases fit TRBD1. Source material: PBMCs. The CDR3 bases are TGTGCCAGCAGACTAGACAGGGACCACGAGCAGTACTTC. It is translated as CASRLDRDHEQYF.